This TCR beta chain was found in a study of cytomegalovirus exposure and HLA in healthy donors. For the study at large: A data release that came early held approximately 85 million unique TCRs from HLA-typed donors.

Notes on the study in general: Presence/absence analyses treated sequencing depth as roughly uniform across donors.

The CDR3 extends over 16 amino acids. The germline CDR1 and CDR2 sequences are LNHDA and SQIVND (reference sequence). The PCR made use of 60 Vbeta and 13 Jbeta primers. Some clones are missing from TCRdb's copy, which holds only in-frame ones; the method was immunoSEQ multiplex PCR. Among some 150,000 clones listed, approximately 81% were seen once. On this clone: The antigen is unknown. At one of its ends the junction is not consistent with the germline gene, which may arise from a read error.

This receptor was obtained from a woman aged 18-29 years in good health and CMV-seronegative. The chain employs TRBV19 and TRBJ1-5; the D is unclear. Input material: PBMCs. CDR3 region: CASSMEVGLSDQPQHF. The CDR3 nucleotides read TGTGCCAGTAGTATGGAGGTGGGCCTTAGCGATCAGCCCCAGCATTTT.